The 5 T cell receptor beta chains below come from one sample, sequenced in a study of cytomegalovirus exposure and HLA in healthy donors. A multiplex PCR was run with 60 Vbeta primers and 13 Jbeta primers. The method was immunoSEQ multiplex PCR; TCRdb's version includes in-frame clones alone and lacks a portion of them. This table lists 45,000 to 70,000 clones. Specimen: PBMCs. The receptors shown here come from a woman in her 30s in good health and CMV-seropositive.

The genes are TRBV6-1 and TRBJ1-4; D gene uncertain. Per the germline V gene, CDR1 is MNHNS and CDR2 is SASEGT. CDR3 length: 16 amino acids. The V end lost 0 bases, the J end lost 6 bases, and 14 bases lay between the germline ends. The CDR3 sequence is CASSEARGSIHEKLFF. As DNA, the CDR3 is TGTGCCAGCAGTGAAGCGCGCGGCAGCATTCATGAAAAACTGTTTTTT.

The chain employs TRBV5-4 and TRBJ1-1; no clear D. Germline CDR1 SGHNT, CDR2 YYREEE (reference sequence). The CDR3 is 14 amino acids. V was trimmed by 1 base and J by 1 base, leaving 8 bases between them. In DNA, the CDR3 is TGTGCCAGCAGCTTGTGGGCAGGGAACACTGAAGCTTTCTTT. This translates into CASSLWAGNTEAFF.

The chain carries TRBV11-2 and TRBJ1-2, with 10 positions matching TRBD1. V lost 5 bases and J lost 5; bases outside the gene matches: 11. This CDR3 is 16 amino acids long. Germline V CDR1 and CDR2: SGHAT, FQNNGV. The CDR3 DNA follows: TGTGCCAGCAGCCCTCAACCGGGACAGGGGTCATATGGCTACACCTTC. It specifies CASSPQPGQGSYGYTF.

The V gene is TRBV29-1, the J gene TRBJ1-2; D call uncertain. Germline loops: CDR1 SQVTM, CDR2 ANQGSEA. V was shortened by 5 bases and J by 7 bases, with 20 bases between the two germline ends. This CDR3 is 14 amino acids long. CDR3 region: CSVTMREVISGYTF. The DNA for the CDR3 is TGCAGCGTTACAATGCGGGAGGTCATAAGTGGCTACACCTTC.

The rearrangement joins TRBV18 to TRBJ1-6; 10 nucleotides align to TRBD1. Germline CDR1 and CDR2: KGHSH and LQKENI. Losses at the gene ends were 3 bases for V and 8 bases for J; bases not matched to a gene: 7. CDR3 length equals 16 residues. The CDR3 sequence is CASSPRQGAGDSPLHF. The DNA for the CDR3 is TGTGCCAGCTCACCCAGACAGGGGGCGGGGGATTCACCCCTCCACTTT.